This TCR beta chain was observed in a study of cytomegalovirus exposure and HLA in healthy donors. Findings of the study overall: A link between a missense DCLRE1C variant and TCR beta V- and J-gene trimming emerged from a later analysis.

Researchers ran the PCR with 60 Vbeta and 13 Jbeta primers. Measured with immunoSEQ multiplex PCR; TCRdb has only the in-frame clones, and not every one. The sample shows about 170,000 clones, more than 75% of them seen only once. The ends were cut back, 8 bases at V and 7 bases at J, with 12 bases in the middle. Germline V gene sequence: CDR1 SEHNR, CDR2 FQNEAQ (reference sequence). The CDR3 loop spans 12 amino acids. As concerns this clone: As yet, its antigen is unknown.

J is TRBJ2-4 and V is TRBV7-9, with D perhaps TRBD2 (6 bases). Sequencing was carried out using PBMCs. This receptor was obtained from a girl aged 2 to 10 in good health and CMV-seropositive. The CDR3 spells CASGPGGNIQYF. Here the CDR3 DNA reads TGTGCCAGCGGGCCTGGAGGGAACATTCAGTACTTC. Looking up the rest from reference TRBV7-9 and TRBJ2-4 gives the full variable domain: DTGVSQNPRHKITKRGQNVTFRCDPISEHNRLYWYRQTLGQGPEFLTYFQNEAQLEKSRLLSDRFSAERPKGSFSTLEIQRTEQGDSAMYLCASGPGGNIQYFGAGTRLSVL.